The 20 T cell receptor beta chains presented below share a single source sample, sequenced in a study of blood T cell repertoires in COVID-19. Some clones are missing from TCRdb's copy, which holds only in-frame ones; the method was immunoSEQ multiplex PCR. This sample has roughly 450,000 clones, with roughly 88% found just once. Source material: PBMCs or T cells enriched from blood (not recorded which). The receptors were gathered from a man aged 18 to 35 who had recovered from COVID-19.

The J gene is TRBJ1-3, the V gene TRBV2; possible D gene TRBD1, 6 bases. The CDR3 is 15 residues long. Germline V CDR1 and CDR2: SNHLY, FYNNEI. V was pared by 6 bases and J by 0 bases, with 12 bases between. The CDR3 is CASSETGNSGNTIYF. The DNA of the CDR3 is TGTGCCAGCAGCGAAACAGGGAACTCTGGAAACACCATATATTTT.

The V and J genes are TRBV4-1 and TRBJ1-3; possibly TRBD1 for D (5 bases). Per germline, CDR1 MGHRA and CDR2 YSYEKL. CDR3 size: 14 residues. Trimming pared 3 bases from V and 8 bases from J, leaving 14 bases between. CDR3 in DNA: TGCGCCAGCAGCCACCCCAACGGGGGGGACACCATATATTTT. Protein product: CASSHPNGGDTIYF.

The genes are TRBV6-8 and TRBJ1-6; D perhaps matches TRBD1 (5 bases). The V gene's germline CDR1 is MNHGY and CDR2 SAAAGT. The germline V and J ends were trimmed by 7 bases and 10 bases, with 14 bases remaining between them. This CDR3 comprises 13 residues. The chain's CDR3 is CASKEGRPSPLHF. The CDR3 bases are TGTGCCAGCAAGGAGGGGCGGCCATCACCCCTCCACTTT.

The chain carries TRBV7-2 and TRBJ2-5; 7 bases are a match to TRBD1. V was pared by 6 bases and J by 4 bases, with 5 bases of the junction left unmatched. The CDR3 covers 13 residues. CDR1 and CDR2 (germline): SGHTA, FQGNSA. The CDR3: CASRSGQRETQYF. CDR3 in DNA: TGTGCCAGCAGATCGGGACAGAGAGAGACCCAGTACTTC.

The V gene is TRBV10-3, the J gene TRBJ2-6; D possibly corresponds to TRBD2 (6 bases). CDR3 length: 13 amino acids. The ends were cut back, 8 bases at V and 3 bases at J, with 8 bases in the middle. Germline CDR1 reads ENHRY; CDR2 reads SYGVKD. The CDR3 protein is CAIGGNGANVLTF. In DNA form, the CDR3 reads TGTGCCATCGGGGGGAATGGGGCCAACGTCCTGACTTTC.

The chain uses TRBV1 and TRBJ2-3; TRBD2, the table's D call, lacks a check against the DNA. TRBV1 is a documented pseudogene. The CDR3 has 18 amino acids. DNA for the CDR3: TGCACCAGCAGCCAAGAAGGAGCGGGAGGCCAAAGCACAGATACGCAGTATTTT. Its protein product is CTSSQEGAGGQSTDTQYF.

V gene TRBV5-1 combines with J gene TRBJ1-1; D ambiguous. This CDR3 spans 15 amino acids. Trimming pared 0 bases from V and 3 bases from J, leaving 12 bases between. Looked up from germline, CDR1 is SGHRS and CDR2 is YFSETQ. CDR3 sequence (DNA): TGCGCCAGCAGCTTGGAGCCGGGGTGGTACACTGAAGCTTTCTTT. Its translation: CASSLEPGWYTEAFF.

In its sample, this clone was seen once. V and J are TRBV9 and TRBJ1-6, with TRBD1 matching 8 bases. V shed 0 bases and J 9 bases; nucleotides not matched to a gene: 8. The germline CDR1 and CDR2 sequences are SGDLS and YYNGEE. The CDR3 extends over 16 amino acids. The CDR3 spells CASSVEPGQVRSPLHF. The CDR3 nucleotides are TGTGCCAGCAGCGTAGAACCGGGACAGGTGCGTTCACCCCTCCACTTT.

The rearrangement uses TRBV7-9 and TRBJ1-2; D remains ambiguous. The germline V gene encodes CDR1 SEHNR and CDR2 FQNEAQ (reference sequence). V was shortened by 3 bases and J by 6 bases, with 11 bases between the two germline ends. This CDR3 is built from 13 residues. The CDR3 bases are TGTGCCAGCAGCTTCCTCCGGGGAAATGGCTACACCTTC. Protein: CASSFLRGNGYTF.

CDR3 in amino acids: CASALGAGTTDTQYF. CDR3 coding DNA: TGTGCCAGCGCGTTGGGTGCAGGGACTACAGATACGCAGTATTTT. The chain couples TRBV2 to TRBJ2-3, with a tentative D call TRBD2 (6 bases). Looked up from germline, CDR1 is SNHLY and CDR2 is FYNNEI. The CDR3 is 15 amino acids. The germline V and J ends were trimmed by 8 bases and 3 bases, with 18 bases remaining between them.

This chain joins TRBV15 and TRBJ2-6, with 7 bases matching TRBD1. The germline V gene encodes CDR1 LNHNV and CDR2 YYDKDF (reference sequence). V lost 0 bases to trimming and J lost 0 bases; unmatched junction nucleotides: 8. This CDR3 has 19 residues. In DNA form, the CDR3 reads TGTGCCACCAGCAGAGATTTTGGGACAGCTGACTCTGGGGCCAACGTCCTGACTTTC. It specifies CATSRDFGTADSGANVLTF. Supplemented by reference TRBV15 and TRBJ2-6, the full variable domain reads DAMVIQNPRYQVTQFGKPVTLSCSQTLNHNVMYWYQQKSSQAPKLLFHYYDKDFNNEADTPDNFQSRRPNTSFCFLDIRSPGLGDTAMYLCATSRDFGTADSGANVLTFGAGSRLTVL.

The rearrangement links TRBV6-5 to TRBJ2-7; 8 bases line up with TRBD1. Germline V gives CDR1 MNHEY, CDR2 SVGAGI. CDR3 length: 14 amino acids. J gave up 3 bases and V 5 bases, and 6 bases lay outside the gene matches. CDR3 nucleotide sequence: TGTGCCAGCAGTAACCAGGGGGCAGACTACGAGCAGTACTTC. It yields the protein CASSNQGADYEQYF.

The CDR3 DNA sequence: TGCGCCAGCAGCTTACAGGGCAGTAATTCACCCCTCCACTTT. This encodes CASSLQGSNSPLHF. J is TRBJ1-6 and V is TRBV5-1, with a tentative D call TRBD1 (6 bases). Germline V gene lookup returns CDR1 SGHRS and CDR2 YFSETQ. The CDR3 has 14 amino acids. Trimming pared 2 bases from V and 6 bases from J, leaving 9 bases between.

The chain employs TRBV7-9 and TRBJ2-5; TRBD1 aligns across 9 bases. V shed 5 bases, J shed 3 bases, and the junction held 4 bases outside the gene matches. This CDR3 region has 14 residues. CDR1 and CDR2 (germline): SEHNR, FQNEAQ (reference sequence). CDR3 protein: CASSPRTGEETQYF. CDR3 nucleotides: TGTGCCAGCAGCCCGAGGACAGGGGAAGAGACCCAGTACTTC.

The chain joins TRBV6-5 to TRBJ2-7, with 9 nucleotides matching TRBD1. The CDR3 is 14 residues long. Germline V gene data show CDR1 as MNHEY and CDR2 as SVGAGI. Trimming removed 4 bases from V and 6 bases from J; junction bases left unmatched: 7. CDR3 bases: TGTGCCAGCAGTTCCGGGACAGGGTCTCTCGAGCAGTACTTC. Its translation: CASSSGTGSLEQYF.

The rearrangement links TRBV7-9 to TRBJ2-7, with TRBD2 as a possible D gene (5 bases). This CDR3 is 13 amino acids long. Per the germline V gene, CDR1 is SEHNR and CDR2 is FQNEAQ (reference sequence). Trimming left V 4 bases short and J 3 bases short, with 10 bases between. The CDR3 DNA reads TGTGCCAGCAGCTCGGGAACCCGCTACGAGCAGTACTTC. Amino acids: CASSSGTRYEQYF.

The V call is TRBV18, the J call TRBJ2-2; 8 nucleotides agree with TRBD1. This CDR3 contains 18 residues. Germline V gives CDR1 KGHSH, CDR2 LQKENI. V lost 0 bases to trimming and J lost 4 bases; unmatched junction nucleotides: 10. The CDR3 protein is CASSPPGQAGLGTGELFF. For the CDR3, the DNA is TGTGCCAGCTCACCACCGGGACAGGCCGGGTTGGGCACCGGGGAGCTGTTTTTT.

The V gene is TRBV11-2, the J gene TRBJ2-5; 8 bases match TRBD2. Germline CDR1 and CDR2: SGHAT and FQNNGV. The CDR3 runs 15 residues. V lost 0 bases, J lost 4 bases, and 4 bases stayed unmatched. The CDR3 nucleotides read TGTGCCAGCAGCTTAGACCGGGGGGGGAGAGAGACCCAGTACTTC. This codes for CASSLDRGGRETQYF.

CDR3 nucleotide sequence: TGTGCTAGTGCCCCTGACTTTTCAGATACGCAGTATTTT. Translating gives CASAPDFSDTQYF. The rearrangement joins TRBV12-5 to TRBJ2-3; D gene uncertain. This CDR3 region has 13 residues. With 7 bases removed from V and 4 bases from J, the gap between germline ends came to 12 bases. Germline V gene sequence: CDR1 LGHNT, CDR2 FRNRAP.

This chain links TRBV5-8 with TRBJ2-2; the D gene is possibly TRBD2 (6 bases). The V gene lost 5 bases and the J gene lost 3 bases, with 17 bases spanning the gap. The CDR3 is made up of 16 amino acids. Germline CDR1 reads SGHTS; CDR2 reads YDEGEE. CDR3 coding DNA: TGTGCCAGCAGACAAGATAATAGCGGCGACACCGGGGAGCTGTTTTTT. Its translation is CASRQDNSGDTGELFF.